This TCR beta chain was documented in a study of T cell responses to AZD1222 COVID-19 vaccine. Study-level findings and limits: Close to half of spike-specific TCRs reportedly recognize unmutated variant regions. Most donors were white British and more were female, and clonal diversity was possibly underestimated. Repertoires were obtained solely post-peak T cell response. The span of vaccine-associated CD4 TCRs extended across spike, with dominance at 160-218 and 743-854.

V was shortened by 3 bases and J by 6 bases, with 9 bases between the two germline ends. In germline, CDR1 is SGHTA, CDR2 FQGNSA. This CDR3 comprises 13 residues. TCRdb keeps only in-frame clones here, not all; method: immunoSEQ multiplex PCR. This table holds about 210,000 clones, about 94% found once. On this clone: The antigen remains undetermined.

The V and J genes are TRBV7-2 and TRBJ2-1, with D uncertain. The source material was peripheral blood, sampled 28 days after the second dose of the MenACWY control vaccine. The sequence came from an adult who received the MenACWY meningococcal vaccine as a control. The CDR3 here is CASSFSVGNEQFF. The CDR3 DNA follows: TGTGCCAGCAGCTTCTCCGTCGGCAATGAGCAGTTCTTC.